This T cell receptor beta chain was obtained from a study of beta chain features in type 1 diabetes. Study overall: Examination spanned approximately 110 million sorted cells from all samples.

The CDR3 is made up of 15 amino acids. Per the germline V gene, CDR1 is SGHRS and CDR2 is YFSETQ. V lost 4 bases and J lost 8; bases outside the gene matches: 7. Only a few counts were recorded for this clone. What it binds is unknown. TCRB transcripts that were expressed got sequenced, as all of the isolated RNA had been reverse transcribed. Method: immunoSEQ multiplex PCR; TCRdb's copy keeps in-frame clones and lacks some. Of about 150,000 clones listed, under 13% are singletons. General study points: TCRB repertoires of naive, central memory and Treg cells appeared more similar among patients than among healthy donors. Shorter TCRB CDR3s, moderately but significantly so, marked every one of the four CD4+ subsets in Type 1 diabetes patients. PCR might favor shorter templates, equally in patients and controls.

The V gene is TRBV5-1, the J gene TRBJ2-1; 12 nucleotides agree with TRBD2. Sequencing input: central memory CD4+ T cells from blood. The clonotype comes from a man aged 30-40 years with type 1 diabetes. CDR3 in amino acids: CASSKLAGGTDEQFF. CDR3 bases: TGCGCCAGCAGCAAACTAGCGGGAGGAACCGATGAGCAGTTCTTC.